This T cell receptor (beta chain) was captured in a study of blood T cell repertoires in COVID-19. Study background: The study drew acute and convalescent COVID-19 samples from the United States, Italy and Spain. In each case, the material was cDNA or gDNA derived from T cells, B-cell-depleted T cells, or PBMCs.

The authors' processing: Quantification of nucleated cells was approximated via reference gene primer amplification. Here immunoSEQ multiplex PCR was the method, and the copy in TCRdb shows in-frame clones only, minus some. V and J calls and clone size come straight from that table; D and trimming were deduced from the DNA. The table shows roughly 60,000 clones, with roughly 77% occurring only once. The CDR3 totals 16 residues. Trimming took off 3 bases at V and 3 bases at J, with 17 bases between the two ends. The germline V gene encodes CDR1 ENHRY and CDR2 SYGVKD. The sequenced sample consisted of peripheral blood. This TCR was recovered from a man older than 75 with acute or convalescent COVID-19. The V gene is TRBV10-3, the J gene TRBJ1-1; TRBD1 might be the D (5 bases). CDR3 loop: CAISDLRGRVYTEAFF. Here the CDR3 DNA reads TGTGCCATCAGTGATCTAAGGGGTAGGGTGTACACTGAAGCTTTCTTT.